This T cell receptor beta chain emerged from a study of blood T cell repertoires in COVID-19. The CDR3 has 14 amino acids. V shed 1 base and J shed 9 bases, with 13 bases lying between them. Germline assignment: CDR1 MDHEN and CDR2 SYDVKM. Clones were read by immunoSEQ multiplex PCR, and TCRdb kept only the in-frame ones, dropping some. Of about 70,000 clones in the sample, 80% to 85% were seen once. The sample was peripheral blood. The rearrangement uses TRBV28 and TRBJ2-1; D unresolved. This TCR derives from an elderly man with acute or convalescent COVID-19. The CDR3 nucleotides are TGTGCCAGCAGTTTATACAGTGTAGTGAGTGAGCAGTTCTTC. Protein: CASSLYSVVSEQFF.